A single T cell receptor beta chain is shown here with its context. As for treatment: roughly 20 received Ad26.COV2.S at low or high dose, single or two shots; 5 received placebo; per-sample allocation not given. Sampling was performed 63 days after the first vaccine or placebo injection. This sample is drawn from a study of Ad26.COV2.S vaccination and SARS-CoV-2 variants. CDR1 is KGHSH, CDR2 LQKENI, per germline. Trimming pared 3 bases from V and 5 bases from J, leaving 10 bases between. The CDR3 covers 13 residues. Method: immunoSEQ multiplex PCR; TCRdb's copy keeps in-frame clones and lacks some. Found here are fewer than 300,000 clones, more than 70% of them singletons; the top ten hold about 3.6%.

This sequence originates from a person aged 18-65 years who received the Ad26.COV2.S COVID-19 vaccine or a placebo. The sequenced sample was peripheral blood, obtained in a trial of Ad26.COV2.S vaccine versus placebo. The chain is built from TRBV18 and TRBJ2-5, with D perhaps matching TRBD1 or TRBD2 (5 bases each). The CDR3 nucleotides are TGTGCCAGCTCACCGGGGGAAGGGGAGACCCAGTACTTC. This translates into CASSPGEGETQYF.